This paragraph covers one T cell receptor (beta chain) sequence. Assay: immunoSEQ multiplex PCR; the TCRdb copy retains only in-frame clones and omits some. The table lists 31,000 or so clones, 90% of them singletons, with 1.5% to 1.9% in the top ten. The data originate from a study of blood T cell repertoires in COVID-19. Germline CDR1 SNHLY, CDR2 FYNNEI. This CDR3 is 16 amino acids long. V lost 4 bases, J lost 2 bases, and 15 bases lay in between. Sequencing was carried out using peripheral blood. The TCR sequence derives from a man between 60 and 75 years old with active COVID-19. The chain has TRBV2 and TRBJ1-5; the D gene is possibly TRBD1 (5 bases). The CDR3 sequence: CASSAGVGGGNQPQHF. CDR3 in DNA: TGTGCCAGCAGTGCCGGGGTGGGGGGTGGCAATCAGCCCCAGCATTTT.